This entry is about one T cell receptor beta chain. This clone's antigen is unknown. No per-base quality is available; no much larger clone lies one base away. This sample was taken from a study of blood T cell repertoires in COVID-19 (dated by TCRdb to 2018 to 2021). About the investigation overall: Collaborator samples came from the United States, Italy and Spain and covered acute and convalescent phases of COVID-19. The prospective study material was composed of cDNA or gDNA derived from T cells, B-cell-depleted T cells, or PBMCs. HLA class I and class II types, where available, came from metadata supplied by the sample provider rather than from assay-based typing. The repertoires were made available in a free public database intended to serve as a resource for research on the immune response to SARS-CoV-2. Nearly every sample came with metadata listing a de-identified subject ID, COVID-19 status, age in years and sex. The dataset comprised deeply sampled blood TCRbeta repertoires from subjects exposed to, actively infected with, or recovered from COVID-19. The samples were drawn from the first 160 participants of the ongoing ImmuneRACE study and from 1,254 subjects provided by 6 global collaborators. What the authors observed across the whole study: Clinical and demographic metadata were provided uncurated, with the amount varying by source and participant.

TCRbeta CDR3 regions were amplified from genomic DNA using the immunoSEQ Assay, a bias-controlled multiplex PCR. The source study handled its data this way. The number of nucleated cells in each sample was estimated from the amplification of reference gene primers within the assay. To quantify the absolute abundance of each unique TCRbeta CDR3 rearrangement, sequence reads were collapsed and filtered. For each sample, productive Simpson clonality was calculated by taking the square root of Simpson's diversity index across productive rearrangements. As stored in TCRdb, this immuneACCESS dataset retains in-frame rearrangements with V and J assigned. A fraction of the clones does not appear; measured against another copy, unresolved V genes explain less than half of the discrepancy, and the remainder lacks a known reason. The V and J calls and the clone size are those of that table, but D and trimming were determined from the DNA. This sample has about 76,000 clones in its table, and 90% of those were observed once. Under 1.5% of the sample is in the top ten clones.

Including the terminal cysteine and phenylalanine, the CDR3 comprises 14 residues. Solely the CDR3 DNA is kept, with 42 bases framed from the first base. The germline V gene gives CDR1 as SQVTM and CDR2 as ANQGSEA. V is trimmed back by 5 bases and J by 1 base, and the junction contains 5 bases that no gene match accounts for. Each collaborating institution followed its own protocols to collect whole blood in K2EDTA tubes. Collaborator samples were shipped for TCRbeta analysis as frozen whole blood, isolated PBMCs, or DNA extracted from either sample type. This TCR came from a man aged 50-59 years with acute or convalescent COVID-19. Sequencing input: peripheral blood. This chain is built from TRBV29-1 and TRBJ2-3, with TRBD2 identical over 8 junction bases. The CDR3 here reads CSVRAGGGTDTQYF. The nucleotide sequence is TGCAGCGTTCGGGCGGGAGGCGGCACAGATACGCAGTATTTT.